The source of this TCR beta chain is a study of monozygotic twins with inflammatory bowel disease. Incorporation of UMIs carrying a 6-nucleotide sample barcode was performed by template switching. TCRdb re-called the 5' RACE reads and shows each CDR3 protein once, DNA omitted. The sample data list about 450,000 distinct CDR3 sequences. General observations from the study: The analysis yielded no support for one strong signal or clonotype associated with IBD. TCRbeta diversity (inverse Simpson) was lower in IBD patients than in healthy co-twins. A distinction between different T cell subtypes was not possible.

Points on this clonotype: Its antigen is undetermined.

The germline V gene has CDR1 SQVTM and CDR2 ANQGSEA. This CDR3 has 13 residues. This TCR was sampled from a human donor with ulcerative colitis or Crohn's disease, or a healthy co-twin of an affected twin (not recorded which). V and J are TRBV29-1 and TRBJ1-2; TCRdb designates TRBD1, a call that cannot be tested without DNA. The sequenced sample was blood. CDR3 region: CSGQRGEDSGYTF.